This T cell receptor (beta chain) was profiled in a study of CD8 T cells in Susac syndrome. An input of about 0.5 to 1 ug of RNA was subjected to reverse transcription using random hexamers. MiXCR was run by TCRdb on the immunoSEQ multiplex PCR reads, yielding one entry per CDR3 protein. In the table there are under 350,000 distinct CDR3 sequences, about 90% of which are singletons. This clonotype came up once. Relapsing-remitting disease, either stable or active, was present in the treatment-naive patients who were the multiple sclerosis controls. This CDR3 region has 15 residues. Deletions cut 8 bases from V and 1 base from J, with 17 bases between. The V gene's germline CDR1 is LNHDA and CDR2 SQIVND (reference sequence).

The chain employs TRBV19 and TRBJ1-1; D is possibly TRBD1 (5 bases). The sequence was obtained from a human donor with multiple sclerosis. Specimen: CD4+ T cells from PBMCs. The CDR3 coding sequence is TGTGCCAGTTCGACAGCTACGATACGGAACACTGAAGCTTTCTTT. Translated, it gives CASSTATIRNTEAFF.